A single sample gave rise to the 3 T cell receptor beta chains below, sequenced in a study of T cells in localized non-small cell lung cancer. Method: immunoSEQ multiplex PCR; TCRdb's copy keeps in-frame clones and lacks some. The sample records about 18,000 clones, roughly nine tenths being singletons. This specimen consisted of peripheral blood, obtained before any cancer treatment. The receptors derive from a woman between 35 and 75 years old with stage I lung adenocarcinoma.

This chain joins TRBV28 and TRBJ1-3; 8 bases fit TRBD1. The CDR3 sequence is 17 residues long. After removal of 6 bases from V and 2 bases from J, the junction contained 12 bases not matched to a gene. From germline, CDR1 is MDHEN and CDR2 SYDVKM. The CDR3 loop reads CASSQAPLTGAGNTIYF. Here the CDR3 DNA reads TGTGCCAGCAGCCAAGCCCCGTTGACAGGGGCTGGAAACACCATATATTTT.

The chain's CDR3 is CASSTGTDLILNTEAFF. As DNA, the CDR3 is TGCGCCAGCAGCACGGGGACAGATTTAATACTGAACACTGAAGCTTTCTTT. J is TRBJ1-1 and V is TRBV5-1, with 7 bases aligning to TRBD1. After removal of 4 bases from V and 0 bases from J, the junction contained 12 bases not matched to a gene. The CDR3 spans 17 residues. CDR1 is SGHRS, CDR2 YFSETQ, per germline.

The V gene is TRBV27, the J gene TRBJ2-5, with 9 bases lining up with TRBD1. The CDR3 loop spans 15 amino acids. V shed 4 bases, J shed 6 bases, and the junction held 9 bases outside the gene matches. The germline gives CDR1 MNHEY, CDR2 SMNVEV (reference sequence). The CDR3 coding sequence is TGTGCCAGCAGTTCTTCCCGGGACAGGGTTAAGACCCAGTACTTC. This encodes CASSSSRDRVKTQYF.